These 8 T cell receptor beta chains originate from one sample sequenced in a study of T cells expressing NK-cell markers (dated by TCRdb to the early 2020s). Library preparation used 5' RACE. Sequencing instrument: Illumina HiSeq 2000. Through TCRdb reprocessing, the reads give one entry per CDR3 protein sequence; DNA is omitted. The sample's records list a few hundred thousand distinct CDR3 sequences. The ten biggest clones cover roughly 5.5% of the sample. The sample consisted of blood T cells: a sorted CD56 or NKG2C T cell subset, CD4+ or CD8+ T cells, or bulk PBMC T cells (not recorded which). The source is a man aged 18-70 years in good health.

The gene calls are TRBV19 and TRBJ1-3. The germline V gene encodes CDR1 LNHDA and CDR2 SQIVND (reference sequence). The CDR3 consists of 17 residues. CDR3 sequence: CASSGLIQYLSGNTIYF.

The chain combines TRBV20-1 with TRBJ2-5. The CDR3 has 13 amino acids. From germline, CDR1 is DFQATT and CDR2 SNEGSKA (reference sequence). CDR3 region: CSAKDARKETQYF.

The genes are TRBV3-1 and TRBJ2-1. Looked up from germline, CDR1 is LGHDT and CDR2 is YNNKEL (reference sequence). The CDR3 runs 13 residues. CDR3 protein: CARIIPRLGEQFF.

This rearrangement joins TRBV6-1 to TRBJ2-5; lacking DNA, the TRBD1 call made by TCRdb goes unchecked. This CDR3 is 17 amino acids long. Germline loops: CDR1 MNHNS, CDR2 SASEGT. The CDR3: CASSKWGQTASEETQYF.

The CDR3 here is CASSPGGRSKNIQYF. The rearrangement joins TRBV18 to TRBJ2-4; TCRdb indicates TRBD1, and absent DNA this call remains unverified. CDR3 length: 15 residues. Germline loops: CDR1 KGHSH, CDR2 LQKENI.

This chain connects TRBV5-1 to TRBJ2-3. CDR1 is SGHRS and CDR2 is YFSETQ in the germline V gene. This CDR3 has 16 amino acids. The CDR3 is CASSFIATPRTDTQYF.

This rearrangement joins TRBV3-1 to TRBJ1-1; TCRdb's D gene call, TRBD1, goes unchecked for lack of DNA. Germline assignment: CDR1 LGHDT and CDR2 YNNKEL (reference sequence). CDR3 length: 13 amino acids. CDR3 amino acids: CASRPPGREKAFF.

The chain has TRBV18 and TRBJ2-5; no DNA is available, so the TRBD2 call from TCRdb remains unchecked. CDR1 is KGHSH and CDR2 is LQKENI in the germline V gene. The CDR3 has 14 amino acids. The CDR3 loop is CASSPGAGRETQYF. Looking up the rest from reference TRBV18 and TRBJ2-5 gives the full variable domain: NAGVMQNPRHLVRRRGQEARLRCSPMKGHSHVYWYRQLPEEGLKFMVYLQKENIIDESGMPKERFSAEFPKEGPSILRIQQVVRGDSAAYFCASSPGAGRETQYFGPGTRLLVL.